The 2 T cell receptor beta chains reported below all come from one sample, sequenced in a study of post-analysis software for immune sequencing data. General study results and limits: Elevated frequency relative to controls characterized several TRBV segments in patients, TRBV5-6, TRBV5-1 and TRBV20-1 among them.

For these TCRs, the target antigens are not known. Unique molecular identifiers featured in each of the TCR beta cDNA libraries. TCRdb called the PCR reads again in MiXCR, with one record for every CDR3 protein. The sample gives 500,000 to 600,000 distinct CDR3 sequences, roughly two fifths of which show up once; 1.5% to 2% is in the top ten. Specimen: blood. These receptors came from a girl between 5 and 17 years old with multiple sclerosis.

The rearrangement joins TRBV4-1 to TRBJ2-3; a possible D gene is TRBD2 (6 bases). V was shortened by 0 bases and J by 2 bases, with 15 bases between the two germline ends. The CDR3 has 17 amino acids. Germline CDR1 is MGHRA and CDR2 is YSYEKL. The CDR3 DNA sequence: TGCGCCAGCAGCCAAGATCTCCGGGAGTGGGACACAGATACGCAGTATTTT. This sequence encodes CASSQDLREWDTDTQYF.

The chain combines TRBV28 with TRBJ1-4; D uncertain. Per the germline V gene, CDR1 is MDHEN and CDR2 is SYDVKM. The germline V and J ends were trimmed by 6 bases and 4 bases, with 6 bases remaining between them. The CDR3 is 12 amino acids. The CDR3 spells CASRTVNEKLFF. The CDR3 DNA reads as TGTGCCAGCAGGACGGTTAATGAAAAACTGTTTTTT.